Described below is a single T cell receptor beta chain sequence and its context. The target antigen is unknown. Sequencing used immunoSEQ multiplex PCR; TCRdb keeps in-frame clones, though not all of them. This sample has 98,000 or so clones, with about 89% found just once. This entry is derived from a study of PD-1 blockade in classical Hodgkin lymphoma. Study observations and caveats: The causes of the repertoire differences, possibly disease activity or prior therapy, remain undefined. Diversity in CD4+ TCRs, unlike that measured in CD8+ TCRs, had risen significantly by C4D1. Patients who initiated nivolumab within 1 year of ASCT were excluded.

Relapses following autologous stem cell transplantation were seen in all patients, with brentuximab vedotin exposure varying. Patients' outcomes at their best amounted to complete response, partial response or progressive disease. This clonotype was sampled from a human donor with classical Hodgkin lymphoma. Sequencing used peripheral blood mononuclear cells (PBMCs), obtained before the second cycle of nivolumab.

Here the CDR3 reads CASSPYRAANEKLFF. The DNA of the CDR3 is TGCGCCAGCAGCCCCTACAGGGCGGCTAATGAAAAACTGTTTTTT. This chain joins TRBV4-1 and TRBJ1-4; D might be TRBD1 (6 bases). CDR3 length: 15 residues. Germline V gives CDR1 MGHRA, CDR2 YSYEKL. The ends were cut back, 4 bases at V and 3 bases at J, with 12 bases in the middle.